The clone carrying this T cell receptor beta chain appeared a few times. Individual cDNA molecules were tagged with unique molecular identifiers. TCRdb ran MiXCR on the 5' RACE reads and lists one entry per CDR3 protein. The sample includes about 50,000 distinct CDR3 sequences, around 6.5% seen only once; the top ten take approximately 2.6%. The source of the sample is a study of early T cells in non-severe SARS-CoV-2 infection. The V gene's germline CDR1 is SGHDN and CDR2 FVKESK. V was pared by 2 bases and J by 0 bases, with 6 bases of the junction left unmatched. The CDR3 loop spans 17 amino acids. This sequence originates from an adult who was a healthcare worker with PCR-confirmed SARS-CoV-2 infection or an uninfected control (not recorded which). This specimen was whole blood, taken at baseline. The chain couples TRBV14 to TRBJ2-3; 9 nucleotides line up with TRBD2. CDR3 loop: CASSQILAGLSTDTQYF. CDR3 sequence (DNA): TGTGCCAGCAGCCAAATACTAGCGGGTCTTAGCACAGATACGCAGTATTTT. Using reference TRBV14 and TRBJ2-3 for the parts outside the CDR3, the full variable domain is EAGVTQFPSHSVIEKGQTVTLRCDPISGHDNLYWYRRVMGKEIKFLLHFVKESKQDESGMPNNRFLAERTGGTYSTLKVQPAELEDSGVYFCASSQILAGLSTDTQYFGPGTRLTVL.